This T cell receptor (beta chain) was captured in a study of TIL therapy for anti-PD-1-resistant metastatic lung cancer. This was the immunoSEQ v3 assay. Method: immunoSEQ multiplex PCR; TCRdb's copy keeps in-frame clones and lacks some. The sample comprises 95,000 or so clones, roughly two thirds of which are singletons, and around 9.9% rests with the top ten. The V end lost 7 bases, the J end lost 10 bases, and 22 bases lay between the germline ends. The CDR3 length is 15 residues. Germline loops: CDR1 SNHLY, CDR2 FYNNEI. Time point here: pre-treatment sample, taken before nivolumab and TIL therapy. The tumor samples were excised metastases, mostly pleural nodules or supraclavicular lymph nodes.

The sequence was obtained from a person aged 25-80 years with non-small cell lung cancer. The specimen was tumor tissue, collected at baseline. The V gene is TRBV2, the J gene TRBJ1-4; unclear D gene. CDR3: CASTPRTGKGGKLFF. As DNA, the CDR3 is TGTGCCAGCACCCCCCGGACGGGAAAAGGTGGAAAACTGTTTTTT.